The next 22 T cell receptor beta chains were all read from a single sample in a study of blood T cell repertoires in COVID-19. Sequencing used immunoSEQ multiplex PCR; TCRdb keeps in-frame clones, though not all of them. This table holds about 300,000 clones, 80% to 90% found once. The sample taken for sequencing was PBMCs or T cells enriched from blood (not recorded which). All receptors come from a man aged 25-45 years who had recovered from COVID-19.

The chain joins TRBV24-1 to TRBJ1-4; 7 bases line up with TRBD1. The germline gives CDR1 KGHDR, CDR2 SFDVKD. The V and J ends lost 5 bases and 7 bases, in that order; junction bases with no gene match: 3. This CDR3 is built from 13 residues. CDR3 sequence: CATSATGIEKLFF. CDR3 DNA sequence: TGTGCCACCAGTGCGACAGGGATTGAAAAACTGTTTTTT.

This chain connects TRBV24-1 to TRBJ2-5; no firm D call. Germline lookup yields CDR1 KGHDR and CDR2 SFDVKD. This CDR3 has 15 residues. V was cut by 0 bases and J by 0 bases, with 7 bases left in between. The CDR3 nucleotides are TGTGCCACCAGTGATTTGCGTTCGGACCAAGAGACCCAGTACTTC. Translating gives CATSDLRSDQETQYF.

The V call is TRBV24-1, the J call TRBJ2-2; D is unclear. Germline-derived CDR1 and CDR2 are KGHDR and SFDVKD. There are 14 residues in the CDR3. Between the trimmed V and J ends, which lost 5 bases and 6 bases, there was a span of 12 bases. The CDR3 protein is CATSALGSPGELFF. The CDR3 nucleotides are TGTGCCACCAGTGCCCTAGGTAGCCCCGGGGAGCTGTTTTTT.

CDR3 sequence reads: CASSLWTPGDSPLHF. CDR3 nucleotide sequence: TGTGCCAGCAGTTTATGGACGCCGGGGGATTCACCCCTCCACTTT. The rearrangement joins TRBV27 to TRBJ1-6; a weak D match, TRBD1 (5 bases). Germline V gene lookup returns CDR1 MNHEY and CDR2 SMNVEV (reference sequence). The CDR3 length is 15 residues. The V end lost 1 base, the J end lost 8 bases, and 12 bases lay between the germline ends.

V usage is TRBV4-1 and J usage is TRBJ2-5, with 8 bases matching TRBD1. Germline values: CDR1 MGHRA, CDR2 YSYEKL. CDR3 length: 13 amino acids. V gave up 3 bases and J gave up 3 bases; unmatched junction bases: 0. In DNA, the CDR3 is TGCGCCAGCAGCCAGACAGGGGAAGAGACCCAGTACTTC. As protein: CASSQTGEETQYF.

V usage is TRBV29-1 and J usage is TRBJ2-5; the D gene is possibly TRBD2 (5 bases). CDR3 length: 12 residues. V dropped 6 bases and J dropped 4 bases, with 12 bases sitting between them. Looked up from germline, CDR1 is SQVTM and CDR2 is ANQGSEA. The CDR3, as DNA: TGCAGCGTCCGGGAACACCGAGAGACCCAGTACTTC. Translated: CSVREHRETQYF.

The chain has TRBV13 and TRBJ2-3, with 13 positions matching TRBD2. The CDR3 runs to 21 residues. J was trimmed by 5 bases and V by 5 bases; bases with no gene match: 22. Germline CDR1 is PRHDT and CDR2 is FYEKMQ (reference sequence). The CDR3 nucleotides read TGTGCCAGCAGCACCCGATGGGCAGTCCCTGGACTAGCGGGAGCTCAAGATACGCAGTATTTT. Translating it yields CASSTRWAVPGLAGAQDTQYF.

The rearrangement uses TRBV25-1 and TRBJ1-2; D is uncertain. Germline CDR1 reads MGHDK; CDR2 reads SYGVNS. With 2 bases removed from V and 4 bases from J, the gap between germline ends came to 11 bases. The CDR3 extends over 14 amino acids. The CDR3 coding sequence is TGTGCCAGCAGTGAAGGAGCCCTTTCCTATGGCTACACCTTC. Its protein product is CASSEGALSYGYTF.

The chain links TRBV4-2 to TRBJ2-7; maybe TRBD2 (5 bases). The length of the CDR3 is 15 residues. CDR1 LGHNA and CDR2 YNFKEQ come from the germline V gene. V gave up 0 bases and J gave up 3 bases, with 12 bases separating them. CDR3 region: CASSQDGGYYYEQYF. CDR3 bases: TGTGCCAGCAGCCAAGATGGAGGCTATTACTACGAGCAGTACTTC.

The V call is TRBV27, the J call TRBJ1-1; no clear D. Trimming shortened V by 0 bases and J by 7 bases, and 9 bases separated the two germline ends. The CDR3 runs 13 residues. Germline lookup yields CDR1 MNHEY and CDR2 SMNVEV (reference sequence). The CDR3 bases are TGTGCCAGCAGTTTATCCTCTGCGCTTGAAGCTTTCTTT. Protein: CASSLSSALEAFF.

CDR3 sequence reads: CASSHATGIITDTQYF. As DNA, the CDR3 is TGTGCCAGCAGCCATGCTACCGGGATAATCACAGATACGCAGTATTTT. This chain joins TRBV3-1 (or the pseudogene TRBV3-2) and TRBJ2-3; D perhaps matches TRBD2 (5 bases). V lost 3 bases and J lost 2, with 15 bases in between. The CDR3 extends over 16 amino acids. CDR1 and CDR2 (germline): LGHDT, YNNKEL (reference sequence).

V gene TRBV27 combines with J gene TRBJ2-1; D perhaps matches TRBD2 (6 bases). Germline assignment: CDR1 MNHEY and CDR2 SMNVEV (reference sequence). With 10 bases removed from V and 2 bases from J, the gap between germline ends came to 15 bases. The CDR3 loop spans 14 amino acids. Written as DNA, the CDR3 is TGTGCCACCTGGAGGGCCCTGCCCTACAATGAGCAGTTCTTC. This sequence encodes CATWRALPYNEQFF.

DNA of the CDR3: TGTGCCAGCGCCTTCGGACAGGGGCCCACTGAAGCTTTCTTT. This translates into CASAFGQGPTEAFF. The V and J genes are TRBV2 and TRBJ1-1; 9 nucleotides align to TRBD1. Germline values: CDR1 SNHLY, CDR2 FYNNEI. This CDR3 is 14 amino acids long. J gave up 4 bases and V 8 bases, and 8 bases lay outside the gene matches.

Remarks on this clone: The sample contains more than one DNA sequence encoding this CDR3. The CDR3 loop is CASSLDSSSGNTIYF. The CDR3 nucleotides read TGTGCCAGCAGCTTAGATAGCAGCTCTGGAAACACCATATATTTT. This chain connects TRBV13 to TRBJ1-3; D call uncertain. Germline lookup yields CDR1 PRHDT and CDR2 FYEKMQ (reference sequence). The CDR3 has 15 residues. Trimming took off 1 base at V and 0 bases at J, with 7 bases between the two ends.

The genes are TRBV21-1 and TRBJ2-3; the table gives TRBD2 as D, unverified against the DNA. TRBV21-1 is a known pseudogene. This CDR3 has 14 amino acids. The CDR3: CAFHASRSTDTQYF. CDR3 DNA: TGTGCCTTCCACGCCTCGAGGAGCACAGATACGCAGTATTTT.

The genes are TRBV7-6 and TRBJ1-6, with 7 bases aligning to TRBD1. This CDR3 spans 15 amino acids. The germline V gene encodes CDR1 SGHVS and CDR2 FNYEAQ. Trimming at V came to 5 bases and at J to 6 bases, leaving 7 bases not matched to a gene. The CDR3 DNA reads as TGTGCCAGCAGCCAAACGGGACAGCCTAATTCACCCCTCCACTTT. It codes for CASSQTGQPNSPLHF.

The chain carries TRBV6-5 and TRBJ2-7; D is unclear. The length of the CDR3 is 14 residues. CDR1 and CDR2 from the germline V gene are MNHEY and SVGAGI. The ends were cut back, 7 bases at V and 2 bases at J, with 15 bases in the middle. The CDR3 region is CASKVAGKTYEQYF. CDR3 nucleotides: TGTGCCAGCAAGGTGGCAGGAAAAACCTACGAGCAGTACTTC.

V usage is TRBV19 and J usage is TRBJ1-4; 11 nucleotides agree with TRBD1. V shed 5 bases and J 8 bases; nucleotides not matched to a gene: 7. CDR3 length equals 15 residues. Germline V gives CDR1 LNHDA, CDR2 SQIVND (reference sequence). The CDR3 region has the DNA TGTGCCAGTAGTCCCCCCGGGACAGGGGGAGAAAAACTGTTTTTT. Protein sequence: CASSPPGTGGEKLFF.

The V call is TRBV5-1, the J call TRBJ2-5; D may be TRBD2 (5 bases). The germline CDR1 and CDR2 sequences are SGHRS and YFSETQ. The CDR3 runs 14 residues. The germline V and J ends were trimmed by 5 bases and 5 bases, with 16 bases remaining between them. In DNA form, the CDR3 reads TGCGCCAGCAGTCGTGGCATGGAGGTGGAGACCCAGTACTTC. It encodes CASSRGMEVETQYF.

The J gene is TRBJ1-5, the V gene TRBV21-1; the table's D call, TRBD1, has no DNA check behind it. TRBV21-1 is deemed a pseudogene. The CDR3 runs 19 residues. The CDR3 DNA reads as TGTGCCAGCAGCAAGGGGCCTATATCCCCTTTTTTAACTGGCCAGCCCCAGCATTTT. Amino acid sequence: CASSKGPISPFLTGQPQHF.

The chain is built from TRBV14 and TRBJ1-3, with 7 bases lining up with TRBD1. V trimming: 10 bases; J trimming: 1 base; junction bases outside the gene matches: 4. There are 13 residues in the CDR3. Germline V gene lookup returns CDR1 SGHDN and CDR2 FVKESK. The CDR3 DNA is TGTGCCACAGCCAGGGGGTCTGGAAACACCATATATTTT. It is translated as CATARGSGNTIYF.

This sequence joins TRBV19 and TRBJ2-7; D ambiguous. The CDR3 totals 13 residues. Germline V gene lookup returns CDR1 LNHDA and CDR2 SQIVND (reference sequence). V lost 1 base, J lost 3 bases, and 7 bases lay in between. CDR3 sequence reads: CASSIAVFYEQYF. The CDR3, as DNA: TGTGCCAGTAGTATAGCGGTCTTCTACGAGCAGTACTTC.